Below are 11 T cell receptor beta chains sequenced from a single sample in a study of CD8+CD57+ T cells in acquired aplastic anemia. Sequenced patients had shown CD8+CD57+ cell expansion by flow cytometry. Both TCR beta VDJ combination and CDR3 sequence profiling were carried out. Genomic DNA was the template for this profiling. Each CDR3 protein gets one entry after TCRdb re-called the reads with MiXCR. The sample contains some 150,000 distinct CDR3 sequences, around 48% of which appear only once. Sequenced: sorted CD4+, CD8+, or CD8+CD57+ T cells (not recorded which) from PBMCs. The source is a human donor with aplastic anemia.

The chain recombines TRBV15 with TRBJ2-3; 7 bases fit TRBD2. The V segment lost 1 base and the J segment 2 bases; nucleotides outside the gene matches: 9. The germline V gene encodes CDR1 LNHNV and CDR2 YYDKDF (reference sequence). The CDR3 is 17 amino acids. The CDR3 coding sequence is TGTGCCACCAGCAGAGGCGGCTCTAGCGGTTCCACAGATACGCAGTATTTT. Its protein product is CATSRGGSSGSTDTQYF.

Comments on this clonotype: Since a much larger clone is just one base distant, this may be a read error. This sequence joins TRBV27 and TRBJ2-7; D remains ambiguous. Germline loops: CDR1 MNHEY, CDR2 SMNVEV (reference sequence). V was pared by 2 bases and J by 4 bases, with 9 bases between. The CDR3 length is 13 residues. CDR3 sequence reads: CASSLTGKYEQYF. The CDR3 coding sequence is TGTGCCAGCAGTTTAACTGGGAAATACGAGCAGTACTTC.

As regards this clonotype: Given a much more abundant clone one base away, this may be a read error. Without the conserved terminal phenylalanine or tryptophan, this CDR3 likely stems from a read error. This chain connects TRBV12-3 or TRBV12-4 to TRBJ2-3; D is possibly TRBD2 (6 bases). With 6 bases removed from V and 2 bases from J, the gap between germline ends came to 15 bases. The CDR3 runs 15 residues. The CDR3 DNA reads TGTGCCAGCAGCTGGTGGGGGGTAGCCACAGATACGCAGTATCTT. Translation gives CASSWWGVATDTQYL.

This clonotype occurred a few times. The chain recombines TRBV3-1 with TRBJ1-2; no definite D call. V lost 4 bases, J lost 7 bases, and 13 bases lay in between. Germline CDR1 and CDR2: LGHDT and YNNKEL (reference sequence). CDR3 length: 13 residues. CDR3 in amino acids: CASSPNTLVGYTF. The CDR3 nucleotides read TGTGCCAGCAGCCCAAACACACTAGTTGGCTACACCTTC.

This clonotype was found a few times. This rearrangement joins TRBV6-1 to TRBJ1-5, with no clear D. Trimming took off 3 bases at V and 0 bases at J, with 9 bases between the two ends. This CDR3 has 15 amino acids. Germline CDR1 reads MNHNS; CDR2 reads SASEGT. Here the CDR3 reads CASSDSAGSNQPQHF. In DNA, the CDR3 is TGTGCCAGCAGTGATTCCGCCGGTAGCAATCAGCCCCAGCATTTT.

CDR3 region: CASTVGRATSYNEQFF. The DNA for the CDR3 is TGTGCCAGCACTGTTGGTCGGGCGACCTCCTACAATGAGCAGTTCTTC. The chain recombines TRBV25-1 with TRBJ2-1; D is unclear. V dropped 7 bases and J dropped 0 bases, with 16 bases sitting between them. The V gene's germline CDR1 is MGHDK and CDR2 SYGVNS. The CDR3 runs to 16 residues.

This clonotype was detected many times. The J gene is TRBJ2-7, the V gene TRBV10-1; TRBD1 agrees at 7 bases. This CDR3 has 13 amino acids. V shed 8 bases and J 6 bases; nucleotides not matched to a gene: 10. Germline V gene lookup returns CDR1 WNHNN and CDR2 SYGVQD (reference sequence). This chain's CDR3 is CASLGRGTCEQYF. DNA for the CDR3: TGCGCCAGCTTAGGCAGGGGGACCTGCGAGCAGTACTTC.

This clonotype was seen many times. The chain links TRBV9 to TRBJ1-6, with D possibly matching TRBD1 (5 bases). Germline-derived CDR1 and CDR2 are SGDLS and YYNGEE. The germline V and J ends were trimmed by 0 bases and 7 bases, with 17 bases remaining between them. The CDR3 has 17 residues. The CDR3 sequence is CASSVAPGREGNSPLHF. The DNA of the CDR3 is TGTGCCAGCAGCGTAGCCCCAGGCAGGGAGGGCAATTCACCCCTCCACTTT.

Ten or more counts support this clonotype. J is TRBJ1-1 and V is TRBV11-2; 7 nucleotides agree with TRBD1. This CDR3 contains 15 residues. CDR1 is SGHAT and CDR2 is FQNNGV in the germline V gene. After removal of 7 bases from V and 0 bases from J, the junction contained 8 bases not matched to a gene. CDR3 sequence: CASTLSTGMNTEAFF. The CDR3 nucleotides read TGTGCCAGCACTCTCTCGACAGGGATGAACACTGAAGCTTTCTTT.

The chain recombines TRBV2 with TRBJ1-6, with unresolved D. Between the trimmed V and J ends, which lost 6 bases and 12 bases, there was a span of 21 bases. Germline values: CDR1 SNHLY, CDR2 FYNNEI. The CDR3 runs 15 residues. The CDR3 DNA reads TGTGCCAGCAGCTTGGGTAGCCAGCTGATCGAACCCCTCCACTTT. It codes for CASSLGSQLIEPLHF.

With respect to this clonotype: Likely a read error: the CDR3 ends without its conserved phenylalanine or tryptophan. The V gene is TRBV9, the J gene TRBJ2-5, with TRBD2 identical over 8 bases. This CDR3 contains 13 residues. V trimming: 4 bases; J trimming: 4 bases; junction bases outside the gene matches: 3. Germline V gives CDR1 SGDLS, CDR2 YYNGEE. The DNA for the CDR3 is TGTGCCAGCAGCTTTAGCGGGGCAGAGACCCAGTACCTC. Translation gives CASSFSGAETQYL.